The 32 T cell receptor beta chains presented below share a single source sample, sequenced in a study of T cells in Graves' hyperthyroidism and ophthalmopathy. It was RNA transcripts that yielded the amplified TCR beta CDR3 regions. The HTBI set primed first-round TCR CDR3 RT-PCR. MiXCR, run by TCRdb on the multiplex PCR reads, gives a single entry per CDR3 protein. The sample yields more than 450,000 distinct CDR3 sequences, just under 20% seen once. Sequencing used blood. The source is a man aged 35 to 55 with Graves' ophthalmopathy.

The CDR3 here is CASSVEPGVGTDTQYF. Here the CDR3 DNA reads TGTGCCAGCAGCGTAGAACCGGGGGTCGGAACAGATACGCAGTATTTT. The chain is built from TRBV9 and TRBJ2-3; D might be TRBD2 (6 bases). V shed 0 bases and J shed 3 bases, with 14 bases lying between them. The CDR3 length is 16 residues. Germline lookup yields CDR1 SGDLS and CDR2 YYNGEE.

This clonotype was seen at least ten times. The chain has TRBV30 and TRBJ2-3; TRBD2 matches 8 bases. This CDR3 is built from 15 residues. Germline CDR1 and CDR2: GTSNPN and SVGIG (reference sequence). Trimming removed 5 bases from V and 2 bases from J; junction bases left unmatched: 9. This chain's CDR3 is CAWSPTSANTDTQYF. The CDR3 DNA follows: TGTGCCTGGTCACCGACTAGCGCTAACACAGATACGCAGTATTTT.

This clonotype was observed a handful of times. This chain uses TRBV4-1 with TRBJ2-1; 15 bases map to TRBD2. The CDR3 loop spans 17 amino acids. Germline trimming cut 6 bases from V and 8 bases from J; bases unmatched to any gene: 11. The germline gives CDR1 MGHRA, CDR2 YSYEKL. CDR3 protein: CASSRGTSGRPGDEQFF. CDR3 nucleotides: TGCGCCAGCAGTCGGGGGACTAGCGGGAGGCCAGGGGATGAGCAGTTCTTC.

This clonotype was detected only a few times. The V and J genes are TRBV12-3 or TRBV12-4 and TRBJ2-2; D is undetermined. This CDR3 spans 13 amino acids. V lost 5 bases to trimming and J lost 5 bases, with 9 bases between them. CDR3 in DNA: TGTGCCAGCAGTGCAGACGTGACCGGGGAGCTGTTTTTT. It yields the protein CASSADVTGELFF.

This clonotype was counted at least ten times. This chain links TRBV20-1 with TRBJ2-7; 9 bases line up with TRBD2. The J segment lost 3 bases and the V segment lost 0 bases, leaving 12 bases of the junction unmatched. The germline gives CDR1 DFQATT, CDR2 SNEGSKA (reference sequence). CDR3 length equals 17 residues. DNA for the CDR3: TGCAGTGCTAGAGATAGCGGGACTAGCTGGGTTAACTACGAGCAGTACTTC. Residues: CSARDSGTSWVNYEQYF.

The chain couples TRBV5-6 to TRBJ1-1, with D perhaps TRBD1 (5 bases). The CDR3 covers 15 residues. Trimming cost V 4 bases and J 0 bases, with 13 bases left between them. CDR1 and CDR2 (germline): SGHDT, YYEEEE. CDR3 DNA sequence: TGTGCCAGCAGCCCTTGGACACGAATGAACACTGAAGCTTTCTTT. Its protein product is CASSPWTRMNTEAFF.

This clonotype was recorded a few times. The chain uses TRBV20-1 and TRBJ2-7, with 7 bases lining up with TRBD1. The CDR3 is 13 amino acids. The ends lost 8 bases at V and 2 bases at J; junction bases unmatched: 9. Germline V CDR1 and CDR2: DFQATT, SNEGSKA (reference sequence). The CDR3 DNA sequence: TGCAGTACTACAGGGGATTCCCCCTACGAGCAGTACTTC. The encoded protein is CSTTGDSPYEQYF.

The CDR3 nucleotides read TGCGCCAGCAGCCAAGATGAGGGTGTCACAGATACGCAGTATTTT. Translation gives CASSQDEGVTDTQYF. The chain uses TRBV4-1 and TRBJ2-3, with D possibly being TRBD2 (5 bases). There are 15 residues in the CDR3. Germline loops: CDR1 MGHRA, CDR2 YSYEKL. V lost 0 bases to trimming and J lost 2 bases, with 9 bases between them.

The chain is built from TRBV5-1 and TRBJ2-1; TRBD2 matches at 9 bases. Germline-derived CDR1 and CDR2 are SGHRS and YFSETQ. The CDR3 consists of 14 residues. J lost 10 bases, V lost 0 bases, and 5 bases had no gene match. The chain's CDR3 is CASSLEPSGTEQFF. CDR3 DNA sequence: TGCGCCAGCAGCTTGGAGCCTAGCGGGACGGAGCAGTTCTTC. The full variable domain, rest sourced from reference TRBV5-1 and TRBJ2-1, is KAGVTQTPRYLIKTRGQQVTLSCSPISGHRSVSWYQQTPGQGLQFLFEYFSETQRNKGNFPGRFSGRQFSNSRSEMNVSTLELGDSALYLCASSLEPSGTEQFFGPGTRLTVL.

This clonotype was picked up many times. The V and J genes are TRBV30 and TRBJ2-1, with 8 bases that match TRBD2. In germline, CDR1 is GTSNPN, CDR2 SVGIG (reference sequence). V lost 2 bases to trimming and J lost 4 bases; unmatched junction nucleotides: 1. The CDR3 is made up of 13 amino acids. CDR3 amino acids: CAWSKRGYNEQFF. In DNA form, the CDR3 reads TGTGCCTGGAGTAAGCGGGGGTACAATGAGCAGTTCTTC.

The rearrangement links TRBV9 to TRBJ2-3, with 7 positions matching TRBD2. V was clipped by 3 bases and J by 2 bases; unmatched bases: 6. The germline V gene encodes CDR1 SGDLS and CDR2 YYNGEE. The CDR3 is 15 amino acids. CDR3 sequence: CASSASGSYTDTQYF. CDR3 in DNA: TGTGCCAGCAGCGCTAGCGGCAGTTACACAGATACGCAGTATTTT.

CDR3 region: CASSPGWARSYEQYF. Written as DNA, the CDR3 is TGTGCCAGCAGCCCCGGGTGGGCCCGATCCTACGAGCAGTACTTC. The chain employs TRBV3-1 and TRBJ2-7; D is unresolved. The germline gives CDR1 LGHDT, CDR2 YNNKEL (reference sequence). V was pared by 4 bases and J by 1 base, with 14 bases between. CDR3 length: 15 residues.

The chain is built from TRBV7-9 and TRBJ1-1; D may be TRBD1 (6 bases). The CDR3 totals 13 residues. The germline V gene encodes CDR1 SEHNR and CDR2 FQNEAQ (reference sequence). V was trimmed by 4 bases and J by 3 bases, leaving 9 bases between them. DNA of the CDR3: TGTGCCAGCAGCTGGTCAGGGGACACTGAAGCTTTCTTT. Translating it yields CASSWSGDTEAFF.

The CDR3 protein is CASTSNVGVPGQPQHF. The CDR3 DNA is TGTGCCAGCACCTCCAATGTGGGCGTCCCGGGGCAGCCCCAGCATTTT. The J gene is TRBJ1-5, the V gene TRBV6-2 or TRBV6-3; D gene unclear. Trimming removed 7 bases from V and 7 bases from J, with 23 bases in between. The CDR3 is made up of 16 amino acids. The germline V gene has CDR1 MNHEY and CDR2 SVGEGT.

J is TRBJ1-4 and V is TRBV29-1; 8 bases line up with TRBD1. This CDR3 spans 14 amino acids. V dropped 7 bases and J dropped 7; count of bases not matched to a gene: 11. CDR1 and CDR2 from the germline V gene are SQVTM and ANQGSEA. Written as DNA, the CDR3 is TGCAGCGGGAGTCCAACAGGGGGACCTGAAAAACTGTTTTTT. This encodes CSGSPTGGPEKLFF.

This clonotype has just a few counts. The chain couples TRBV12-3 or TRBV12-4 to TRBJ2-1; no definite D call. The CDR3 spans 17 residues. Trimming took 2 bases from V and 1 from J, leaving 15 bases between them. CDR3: CASSLLIGRGSYNEQFF. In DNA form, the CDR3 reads TGTGCCAGCAGTTTACTAATAGGCAGAGGTTCCTACAATGAGCAGTTCTTC.

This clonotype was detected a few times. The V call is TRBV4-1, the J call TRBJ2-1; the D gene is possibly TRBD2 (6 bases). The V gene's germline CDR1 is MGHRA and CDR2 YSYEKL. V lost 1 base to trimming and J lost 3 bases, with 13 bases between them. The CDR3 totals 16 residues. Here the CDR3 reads CASSQVGAGVYNEQFF. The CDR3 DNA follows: TGCGCCAGCAGCCAAGTGGGAGCGGGTGTCTACAATGAGCAGTTCTTC.

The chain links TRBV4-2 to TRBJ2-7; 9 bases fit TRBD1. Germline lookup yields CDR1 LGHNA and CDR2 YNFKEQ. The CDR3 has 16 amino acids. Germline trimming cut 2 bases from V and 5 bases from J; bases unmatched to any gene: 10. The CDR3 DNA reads TGTGCCAGCAGCCAATCGAACGGACAGGGGACGCACGAGCAGTACTTC. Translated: CASSQSNGQGTHEQYF.

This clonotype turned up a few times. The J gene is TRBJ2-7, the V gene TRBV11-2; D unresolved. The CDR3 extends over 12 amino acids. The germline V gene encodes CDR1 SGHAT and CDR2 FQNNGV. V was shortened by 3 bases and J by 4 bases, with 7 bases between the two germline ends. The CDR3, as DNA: TGTGCCAGCAGCTTTACAGAATACGAGCAGTACTTC. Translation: CASSFTEYEQYF.

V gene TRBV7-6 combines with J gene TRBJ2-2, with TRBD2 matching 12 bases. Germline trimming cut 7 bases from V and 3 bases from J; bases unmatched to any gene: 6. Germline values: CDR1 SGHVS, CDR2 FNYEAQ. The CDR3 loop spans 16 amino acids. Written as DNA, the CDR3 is TGTGCCAGCACCGGGACTAGCGGGCCCGACACCGGGGAGCTGTTTTTT. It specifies CASTGTSGPDTGELFF.

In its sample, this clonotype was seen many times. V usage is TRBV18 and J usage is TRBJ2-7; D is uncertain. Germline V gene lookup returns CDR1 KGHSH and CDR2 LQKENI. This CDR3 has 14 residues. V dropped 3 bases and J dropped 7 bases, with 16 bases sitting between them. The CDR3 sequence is CASSPAASVEEQYF. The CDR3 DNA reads TGTGCCAGCTCACCCGCCGCGTCAGTGGAAGAGCAGTACTTC. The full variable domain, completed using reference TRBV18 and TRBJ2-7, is NAGVMQNPRHLVRRRGQEARLRCSPMKGHSHVYWYRQLPEEGLKFMVYLQKENIIDESGMPKERFSAEFPKEGPSILRIQQVVRGDSAAYFCASSPAASVEEQYFGPGTRLTVT.

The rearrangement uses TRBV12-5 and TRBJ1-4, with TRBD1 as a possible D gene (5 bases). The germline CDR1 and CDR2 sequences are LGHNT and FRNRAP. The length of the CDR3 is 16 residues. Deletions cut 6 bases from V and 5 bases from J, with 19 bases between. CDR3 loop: CASGLVRQPLNEKLFF. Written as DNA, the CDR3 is TGTGCTAGTGGCCTTGTCAGACAGCCTTTAAATGAAAAACTGTTTTTT.

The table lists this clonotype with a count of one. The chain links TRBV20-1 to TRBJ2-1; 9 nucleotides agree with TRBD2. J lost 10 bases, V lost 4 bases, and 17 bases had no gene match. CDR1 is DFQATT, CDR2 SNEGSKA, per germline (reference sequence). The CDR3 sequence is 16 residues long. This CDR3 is CSANMGGGAARWEQFF. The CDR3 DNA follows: TGCAGTGCTAATATGGGCGGGGGGGCCGCCCGATGGGAGCAGTTCTTC.

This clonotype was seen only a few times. The CDR3 region has the DNA TGTGCCAGCAGCCGAGGGACTAGCGCTAACACCGGGGAGCTGTTTTTT. Translated, it gives CASSRGTSANTGELFF. The chain couples TRBV11-2 to TRBJ2-2; TRBD2 agrees at 10 bases. The V gene's germline CDR1 is SGHAT and CDR2 FQNNGV. The ends lost 5 bases at V and 2 bases at J; junction bases unmatched: 5. This CDR3 comprises 16 residues.

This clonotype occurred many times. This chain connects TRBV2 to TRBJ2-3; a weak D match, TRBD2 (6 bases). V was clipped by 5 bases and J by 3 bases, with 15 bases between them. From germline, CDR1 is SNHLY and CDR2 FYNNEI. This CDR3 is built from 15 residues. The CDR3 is CASSMEGPPTDTQYF. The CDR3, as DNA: TGTGCCAGCAGTATGGAGGGGCCACCTACAGATACGCAGTATTTT.

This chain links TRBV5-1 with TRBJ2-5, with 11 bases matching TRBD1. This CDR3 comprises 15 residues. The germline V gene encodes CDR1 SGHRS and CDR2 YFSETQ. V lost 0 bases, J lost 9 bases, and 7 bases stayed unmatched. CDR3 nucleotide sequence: TGCGCCAGCAGCTTGGAGGGACAGGGGGGATGGTCCCAGTACTTC. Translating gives CASSLEGQGGWSQYF.

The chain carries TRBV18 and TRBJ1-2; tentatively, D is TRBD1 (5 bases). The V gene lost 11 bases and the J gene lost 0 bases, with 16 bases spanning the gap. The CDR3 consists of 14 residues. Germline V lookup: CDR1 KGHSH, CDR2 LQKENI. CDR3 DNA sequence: TGTGCCGGCCCACCGGACAACCCTAACTATGGCTACACCTTC. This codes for CAGPPDNPNYGYTF.

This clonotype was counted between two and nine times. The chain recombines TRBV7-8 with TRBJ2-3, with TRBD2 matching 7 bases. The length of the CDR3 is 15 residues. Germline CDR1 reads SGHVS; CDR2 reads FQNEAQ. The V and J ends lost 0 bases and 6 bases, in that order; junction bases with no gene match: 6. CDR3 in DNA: TGTGCCAGCAGCTTAGCGCGACTAGCCGGTGATACGCAGTATTTT. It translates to CASSLARLAGDTQYF.

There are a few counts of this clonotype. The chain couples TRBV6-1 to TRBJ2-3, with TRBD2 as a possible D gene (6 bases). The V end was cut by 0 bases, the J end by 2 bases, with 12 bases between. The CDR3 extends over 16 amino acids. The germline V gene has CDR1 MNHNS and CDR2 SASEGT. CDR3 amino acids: CASSEAISGNTDTQYF. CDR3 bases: TGTGCCAGCAGTGAAGCGATTAGCGGAAACACAGATACGCAGTATTTT.

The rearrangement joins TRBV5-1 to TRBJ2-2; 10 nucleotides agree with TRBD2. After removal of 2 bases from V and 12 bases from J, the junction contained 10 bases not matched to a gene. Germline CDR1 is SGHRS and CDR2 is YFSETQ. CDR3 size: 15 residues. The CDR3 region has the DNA TGCGCCAGCAGCTTCGGCGCTAGCGGGAGTTTCAAGCTGTTTTTT. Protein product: CASSFGASGSFKLFF.

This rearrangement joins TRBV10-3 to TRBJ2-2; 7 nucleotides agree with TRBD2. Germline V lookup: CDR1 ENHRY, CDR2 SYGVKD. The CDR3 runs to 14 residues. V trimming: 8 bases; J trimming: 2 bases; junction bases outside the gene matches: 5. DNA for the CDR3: TGTGCCATCCTGAGCGGGGCCAACACCGGGGAGCTGTTTTTT. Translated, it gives CAILSGANTGELFF.

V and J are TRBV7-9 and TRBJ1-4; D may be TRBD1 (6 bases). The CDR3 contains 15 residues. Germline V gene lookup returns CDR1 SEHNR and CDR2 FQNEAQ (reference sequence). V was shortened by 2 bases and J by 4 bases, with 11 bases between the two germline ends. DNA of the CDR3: TGTGCCAGCAGCTTAAAAGGGGGAAGTAATGAAAAACTGTTTTTT. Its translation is CASSLKGGSNEKLFF. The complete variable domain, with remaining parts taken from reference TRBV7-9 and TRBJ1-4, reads DTGVSQNPRHKITKRGQNVTFRCDPISEHNRLYWYRQTLGQGPEFLTYFQNEAQLEKSRLLSDRFSAERPKGSFSTLEIQRTEQGDSAMYLCASSLKGGSNEKLFFGSGTQLSVL.